These T cell receptor beta chains were read from a single sample in a study of response to subunit inactivated influenza vaccine. MiXCR, applied by TCRdb to the RT-PCR reads, yields one record per CDR3 protein. The repertoire holds hundreds of thousands of distinct CDR3 sequences, with 18% as singletons. The sequenced sample was PBMCs from blood, obtained around 5 days after vaccination. The receptors derive from a man aged 45-65 years who received an inactivated influenza vaccine. Each CDR3 is given with its conserved first and last residue. A D gene is named only where the DNA matches it firmly. Part of the rows lack a size; the others show once, few, many or a class for expanded clones.

-	few	TRBV7-6	TRBJ2-5	CASSLGDGGPQYF	TGTGCCAGCAGCTTAGGAGACGGAGGGCCCCAGTACTTC
TRBD2	few	TRBV7-2	TRBJ2-1	CASSFTSGFYNEQFF	TGTGCCAGCAGCTTTACTAGCGGTTTCTACAATGAGCAGTTCTTC
TRBD2	-	TRBV28	TRBJ2-3	CASSEQAGGRAYTDTQYF	TGTGCCAGCAGTGAACAAGCGGGAGGTCGTGCCTACACAGATACGCAGTATTTT
TRBD1	-	TRBV18	TRBJ2-5	CASSPGQGSRETQYF	TGTGCCAGCTCGCCGGGACAGGGGAGCAGAGAGACCCAGTACTTC
TRBD1	-	TRBV2	TRBJ2-7	CASSPGTGRAYEQYF	TGTGCCAGCAGCCCCGGGACAGGGAGAGCCTACGAGCAGTACTTC
-	-	TRBV20-1	TRBJ1-2	CSARDGSGNYGYTF	TGCAGTGCTAGAGACGGGTCGGGGAACTATGGCTACACCTTC
-	-	TRBV4-2	TRBJ2-7	CASSRTKDSYEQYF	TGTGCCAGCAGCCGAACGAAGGACTCCTACGAGCAGTACTTC
-	-	TRBV6-1	TRBJ2-7	CASSATATRYEQYF	TGTGCCAGCAGTGCGACAGCTACCCGATACGAGCAGTACTTC
-	many	TRBV6-5	TRBJ2-7	CASSYSNPPYEQYF	TGTGCCAGCAGTTACTCGAACCCCCCGTACGAGCAGTACTTC
-	-	TRBV12-3/TRBV12-4	TRBJ2-7	CASSGEQPGHPSYEQYF	TGTGCCAGCAGTGGGGAACAACCGGGACATCCATCCTACGAGCAGTACTTC
-	-	TRBV7-8	TRBJ2-7	CASSYHLLEQYF	TGTGCCAGCAGCTACCACTTGCTCGAGCAGTACTTC
-	few	TRBV20-1	TRBJ1-5	CSARPDREQPQHF	TGCAGTGCTAGACCCGACAGAGAACAGCCCCAGCATTTT
TRBD2	few	TRBV15	TRBJ2-3	CATRPGLAGNTDTQYF	TGTGCCACCAGGCCGGGACTAGCGGGGAACACAGATACGCAGTATTTT
-	-	TRBV7-2	TRBJ2-7	CASSSGLYAYEQYF	TGTGCCAGCAGCTCGGGACTCTACGCCTACGAGCAGTACTTC
TRBD2	-	TRBV10-3	TRBJ2-1	CAISGTSGTLYDEQFF	TGTGCCATCAGTGGGACTAGCGGGACCCTCTACGATGAGCAGTTCTTC
-	few	TRBV7-2	TRBJ1-2	CASSPLAGGRSGYTF	TGTGCCAGCAGCCCTCTTGCTGGGGGCAGGAGTGGCTACACCTTC
TRBD1	-	TRBV20-1	TRBJ2-7	CSAAGSGQASYEQYF	TGCAGTGCGGCGGGCTCGGGACAGGCCTCCTACGAGCAGTACTTC
-	many	TRBV29-1	TRBJ2-3	CSVEDQRADTQYF	TGCAGCGTTGAAGATCAGCGGGCAGATACGCAGTATTTT
-	many	TRBV6-1	TRBJ2-7	CASSPLSDRYEQYF	TGTGCCAGCAGTCCCCTCTCGGACCGCTACGAGCAGTACTTC
TRBD2	few	TRBV27	TRBJ2-7	CASSPWTSGYEQYF	TGTGCCAGCAGTCCCTGGACTAGCGGCTACGAGCAGTACTTC
-	few	TRBV7-6	TRBJ2-1	CASSSLKGKGYEQFF	TGTGCCAGCAGCTCGTTAAAAGGGAAAGGCTATGAGCAGTTCTTC
-	-	TRBV7-8	TRBJ2-5	CASSSGGLGLYF	TGTGCCAGCAGCTCCGGAGGATTGGGGTTGTACTTC
-	-	TRBV20-1	TRBJ1-6	CSAISYNSPLHF	TGCAGTGCTATTAGCTATAATTCACCCCTCCACTTT
-	many	TRBV6-1	TRBJ1-4	CASRTGRRTNEKLFF	TGTGCCAGCAGAACAGGGAGGAGGACTAATGAAAAACTGTTTTTT
TRBD1	-	TRBV5-5	TRBJ1-4	CASSARQGEEKLFF	TGTGCCAGCAGCGCCCGACAGGGCGAGGAAAAACTGTTTTTT
-	-	TRBV7-9	TRBJ1-2	CASSPNYTF	TGTGCCAGCAGCCCCAACTACACCTTC
-	-	TRBV4-3	TRBJ2-3	CASSQEKGWDTDTQYF	TGCGCCAGCAGCCAAGAGAAGGGATGGGACACAGATACGCAGTATTTT
TRBD2	-	TRBV9	TRBJ2-1	CASSVAGGPNEQFF	TGTGCCAGCAGCGTAGCGGGGGGGCCCAATGAGCAGTTCTTC
-	-	TRBV10-3	TRBJ2-5	CAISDESRETQYF	TGTGCCATCAGTGACGAGAGCAGGGAGACCCAGTACTTC
-	-	TRBV7-2	TRBJ2-1	CASSLTDYANEQFF	TGTGCCAGCAGCTTAACGGATTATGCCAATGAGCAGTTCTTC
TRBD1	-	TRBV7-2	TRBJ2-2	CASSPNRGYSGELFF	TGTGCCAGCAGCCCCAACAGGGGTTACTCCGGGGAGCTGTTTTTT
-	few	TRBV7-9	TRBJ2-1	CASSVPTEPYNEQFF	TGTGCCAGCAGCGTCCCGACCGAGCCCTACAATGAGCAGTTCTTC
-	many	TRBV5-1	TRBJ2-5	CASSLYLGETQYF	TGTGCCAGCAGTTTATATCTTGGGGAGACCCAGTACTTC
-	-	TRBV6-1	TRBJ2-4	CASSPRQILAKNIQYF	TGTGCCAGCAGTCCCCGACAGATTTTAGCCAAAAACATTCAGTACTTC
-	-	TRBV4-1	TRBJ2-3	CASSQTVTDTQYF	TGCGCCAGCAGCCAGACAGTTACAGATACGCAGTATTTT
-	-	TRBV7-2	TRBJ2-5	CASSLPANQETQYF	TGTGCCAGCAGCTTACCGGCCAACCAAGAGACCCAGTACTTC
-	few	TRBV20-1	TRBJ2-7	CSASPGSYEQYF	TGCAGTGCTAGTCCGGGGTCCTACGAGCAGTACTTC
-	-	TRBV11-1	TRBJ1-1	CASSIKGGARNTEAFF	TGTGCCAGCAGCATTAAGGGGGGCGCGAGGAACACTGAAGCTTTCTTT
-	many	TRBV4-3	TRBJ2-1	CASSQGFFLASENYNEQFF	TGCGCCAGCAGCCAAGGCTTTTTTCTAGCGTCCGAGAATTACAATGAGCAGTTCTTC
-	few	TRBV12-3/TRBV12-4	TRBJ1-1	CASRGTGNSEAFF	TGTGCCAGCAGGGGCACAGGGAACTCTGAAGCTTTCTTT
-	-	TRBV28	TRBJ2-1	CASSSHTYPSYNEQFF	TGTGCCAGCAGTTCCCACACGTACCCCTCCTACAATGAGCAGTTCTTC
-	few	TRBV20-1	TRBJ2-3	CSARRGRDRFTDTQYF	TGCAGTGCTCGGAGGGGGAGGGACAGATTCACAGATACGCAGTATTTT
TRBD1	few	TRBV7-6	TRBJ2-1	CASSTKTGGSSYNEQFF	TGTGCCAGCAGCACGAAGACAGGGGGCAGCTCCTACAATGAGCAGTTCTTC
-	-	TRBV7-2	TRBJ2-5	CASSLVPGPLLQETQYF	TGTGCCAGCAGCTTAGTCCCGGGACCGCTCCTCCAAGAGACCCAGTACTTC
-	-	TRBV20-1	TRBJ1-2	CSAEGLDYGYTF	TGCAGTGCTGAGGGCTTGGACTATGGCTACACCTTC